This TCR beta chain was identified during a study of human T cells and chemical hapten exposure. Study as a whole: An area of 2 cm by 2 cm on upper inner arm skin received 2% DPC for sensitization. The patients were mostly female; they had alopecia areata, totalis or universalis.

CDR1 is MNHEY and CDR2 is SVGEGT in the germline V gene. CDR3 length equals 12 residues. V was trimmed by 5 bases and J by 10 bases, leaving 14 bases between them. Individual cDNA molecules in this library carried unique molecular identifiers. TCRdb passed the RACE reads through MiXCR, listing each CDR3 protein once. There are 300,000 to 450,000 distinct CDR3 sequences in the sample; 5.1% occur only once, and approximately 2.4% lies in the top ten. Described time point: pre-sensitization, week 0. The treatment denotes: therapeutic diphenylcyclopropenone sensitization with weekly scalp DPC. This clonotype was obtained from a woman between 50 and 59 years old with alopecia areata. Some clones in this sample may be carry-over from other donors' samples. The chain joins TRBV6-2 or TRBV6-3 to TRBJ1-2; TRBD1 might be the D (6 bases). The source material was whole blood, sampled in connection with sensitization to the hapten diphenylcyclopropenone (DPC). This CDR3 reads CASSTNRVYYTF. The CDR3 nucleotides read TGTGCCAGCAGTACAAACAGGGTGTACTACACCTTC.